Given below is one TCR beta chain in context. What it binds is unknown. The sample belongs to a study of beta chain features in type 1 diabetes. Study findings and constraints: Among all four CD4+ subsets, Type 1 diabetes patients had TCRB CDR3s that were moderately but significantly shorter. Sequencing from cDNA could over-represent high-TCR-expressing cells. More deletions and fewer insertions at VDJ junctions were seen in type 1 diabetes patients.

The isolated RNA, all of it, was reverse transcribed, so expressed TCRB transcripts were what got sequenced. Here immunoSEQ multiplex PCR was the method, and the copy in TCRdb shows in-frame clones only, minus some. The data contain about 320,000 clones, approximately 14% of them singletons. The CDR3 contains 13 residues. Unmatched junction bases numbered 6, after V lost 6 bases and J lost 7 bases. From germline, CDR1 is MNHEY and CDR2 SVGAGI. The chain links TRBV6-5 to TRBJ2-7; 10 nucleotides align to TRBD2. The source of this sequence is a man aged 30-40 years in good health. Sequenced: central memory CD4+ T cells from blood. DNA for the CDR3: TGTGCCAGCAGCAGCGGGGGGGCGAGAGAGCAGTACTTC. The encoded protein is CASSSGGAREQYF.